One and the same sample provided the 18 T cell receptor beta chains below, sequenced in a study of blood T cell repertoires in COVID-19. TCRdb's table, derived via immunoSEQ multiplex PCR, lists solely in-frame clones and lacks some. The sample includes 240,000 or so clones, 75% to 90% of them seen just once. Sequencing was performed on PBMCs or T cells enriched from blood (not recorded which). The receptors were sampled from a woman aged 40 to 55 with acute COVID-19.

This sequence joins TRBV15 and TRBJ2-1, with 7 nucleotides matching TRBD2. Germline V CDR1 and CDR2: LNHNV, YYDKDF (reference sequence). With 1 base clipped from V and 6 bases from J, the junction kept 6 bases outside the gene matches. This CDR3 is 15 amino acids long. CDR3 nucleotide sequence: TGTGCCACCAGCAGAGGGGGGGGAGTAGGCAATGAGCAGTTCTTC. Protein sequence: CATSRGGGVGNEQFF.

The genes are TRBV12-3 or TRBV12-4 and TRBJ1-1; D unclear. With 2 bases removed from V and 5 bases from J, the gap between germline ends came to 6 bases. This CDR3 spans 12 amino acids. The CDR3 sequence: CASSLRGTEAFF. The DNA of the CDR3 is TGTGCCAGCAGTTTAAGAGGAACTGAAGCTTTCTTT.

The CDR3 DNA follows: TGTGCCAGCAGCTTAGTAAGGGGTAGGAATGAGCAGTTCTTC. Protein product: CASSLVRGRNEQFF. The genes are TRBV11-3 and TRBJ2-1; a weak D match, TRBD1 (5 bases). Looked up from germline, CDR1 is SGHNT and CDR2 is YENEEA. Trimming removed 1 base from V and 7 bases from J, with 11 bases in between. The CDR3 consists of 14 residues. Variable domain in full (rest from reference TRBV11-3 and TRBJ2-1): EAGVVQSPRYKIIEKKQPVAFWCNPISGHNTLYWYLQNLGQGPELLIRYENEEAVDDSQLPKDRFSAERLKGVDSTLKIQPAELGDSAVYLCASSLVRGRNEQFFGPGTRLTVL.

This clone was seen just once. This chain links TRBV24-1 with TRBJ1-1; TRBD1 is a possible D gene (6 bases). V lost 4 bases and J 4 bases, leaving 21 bases between the germline ends. The CDR3 runs 17 residues. Germline loops: CDR1 KGHDR, CDR2 SFDVKD. The DNA of the CDR3 is TGTGCCACCAGTGAGGATCTATACAGGGATTTGGTCACTGAAGCTTTCTTT. As protein: CATSEDLYRDLVTEAFF.

The chain joins TRBV11-2 to TRBJ2-2; 14 bases align to TRBD2. The V gene's germline CDR1 is SGHAT and CDR2 FQNNGV. The CDR3 runs to 16 residues. V gave up 5 bases and J gave up 5 bases; unmatched junction bases: 4. CDR3 DNA: TGTGCCAGCAGCGAGGGACTAGCGGGAGTTACCGGGGAGCTGTTTTTT. Its protein product is CASSEGLAGVTGELFF.

The V and J genes are TRBV5-6 and TRBJ1-2; 9 bases fit TRBD1. Germline CDR1 and CDR2: SGHDT and YYEEEE. The CDR3 totals 14 residues. J was trimmed by 10 bases and V by 3 bases; bases with no gene match: 10. Here the CDR3 reads CASSSSPGQGVYTF. CDR3 in DNA: TGTGCCAGCAGCTCCTCTCCGGGACAGGGAGTCTACACCTTC. The whole variable domain, filled in from reference TRBV5-6 and TRBJ1-2, reads DAGVTQSPTHLIKTRGQQVTLRCSPKSGHDTVSWYQQALGQGPQFIFQYYEEEERQRGNFPDRFSGHQFPNYSSELNVNALLLGDSALYLCASSSSPGQGVYTFGSGTRLTVV.

With regard to this clone: Other DNA variants within this sample encode the same CDR3. The chain recombines TRBV12-3 or TRBV12-4 with TRBJ2-1; 7 bases are shared with TRBD2. V shed 3 bases, J shed 9 bases, and the junction held 5 bases outside the gene matches. This CDR3 comprises 13 residues. CDR3 DNA sequence: TGTGCCAGCAGTTTCGGCGGGGGTGGTGAGCAGTTCTTC. Its translation: CASSFGGGGEQFF.

The chain carries TRBV11-2 and TRBJ2-7; unclear D gene. The CDR3 spans 13 residues. V was shortened by 4 bases and J by 3 bases, with 10 bases between the two germline ends. The germline V gene encodes CDR1 SGHAT and CDR2 FQNNGV. The CDR3 nucleotides read TGTGCCAGCAGCTCCCGACTCTACTACGAGCAGTACTTC. Translating it yields CASSSRLYYEQYF.

The chain is built from TRBV3-1 (or the pseudogene TRBV3-2) and TRBJ1-2, with D unclear. The CDR3 runs 15 residues. V dropped 0 bases and J dropped 0 bases, with 8 bases sitting between them. The V gene's germline CDR1 is LGHDT and CDR2 YNNKEL (reference sequence). The CDR3 loop is CASSQDHTANYGYTF. The DNA of the CDR3 is TGTGCCAGCAGCCAAGATCACACAGCTAACTATGGCTACACCTTC.

The chain recombines TRBV24-1 with TRBJ1-4; 9 bases line up with TRBD1. The CDR3 covers 15 residues. V shed 4 bases, J shed 7 bases, and the junction held 6 bases outside the gene matches. The germline gives CDR1 KGHDR, CDR2 SFDVKD. In DNA form, the CDR3 reads TGTGCCACCAGTGACAACAGGGGGCGCTTTGAAAAACTGTTTTTT. This sequence encodes CATSDNRGRFEKLFF.

The gene calls are TRBV27 and TRBJ1-1; 8 bases agree with TRBD1. This CDR3 has 14 residues. Germline CDR1 reads MNHEY; CDR2 reads SMNVEV (reference sequence). V lost 7 bases to trimming and J lost 6 bases; unmatched junction nucleotides: 10. CDR3 amino acids: CASIGRTGSPEAFF. The CDR3 nucleotides are TGTGCCAGCATCGGACGGACAGGGAGCCCTGAAGCTTTCTTT.

The rearrangement links TRBV3-1 (or the pseudogene TRBV3-2) to TRBJ2-5, with a weak D call TRBD2 (5 bases). V lost 1 base and J 2 bases, leaving 11 bases between the germline ends. The CDR3 extends over 15 amino acids. The V gene's germline CDR1 is LGHDT and CDR2 YNNKEL (reference sequence). The CDR3 spells CASSQAGGRQETQYF. Written as DNA, the CDR3 is TGTGCCAGCAGCCAAGCTGGAGGCAGACAAGAGACCCAGTACTTC.

This clone was recorded only once. This chain joins TRBV30 and TRBJ1-2; D is possibly TRBD1 (6 bases). Germline V CDR1 and CDR2: GTSNPN, SVGIG (reference sequence). The CDR3 is 12 amino acids. Trimming cost V 4 bases and J 13 bases, with 19 bases left between them. The CDR3 DNA follows: TGTGCCTGGACGCCACAGGGATGGGCATTCACCTTC. It codes for CAWTPQGWAFTF. Supplemented by reference TRBV30 and TRBJ1-2, the full variable domain reads SQTIHQWPATLVQPVGSPLSLECTVEGTSNPNLYWYRQAAGRGLQLLFYSVGIGQISSEVPQNLSASRPQDRQFILSSKKLLLSDSGFYLCAWTPQGWAFTFGSGTRLTVV.

The V and J genes are TRBV19 and TRBJ1-1; tentatively, D is TRBD1 (6 bases). Germline assignment: CDR1 LNHDA and CDR2 SQIVND (reference sequence). V lost 9 bases, J lost 3 bases, and 14 bases lay in between. This CDR3 is built from 13 residues. The CDR3 DNA sequence: TGTGCCAGCTCACAGGGCGTAGACACTGAAGCTTTCTTT. This translates into CASSQGVDTEAFF.

CDR3 coding DNA: TGCGCCAGCAGCTTGGCCAGGCACTCCTACGAGCAGTACTTC. This encodes CASSLARHSYEQYF. This chain connects TRBV5-1 to TRBJ2-7; D ambiguous. This CDR3 has 14 residues. V shed 0 bases and J shed 0 bases, with 7 bases lying between them. Germline loops: CDR1 SGHRS, CDR2 YFSETQ.

The CDR3 nucleotides are TGTGCCACCTCCTCTTCTATGAGGGCCCCGCGTTTGGGACTAGCGGGAGTAGAAAACATTCAGTACTTC. This codes for CATSSSMRAPRLGLAGVENIQYF. This chain connects TRBV24-1 to TRBJ2-4; 14 nucleotides line up with TRBD2. Trimming removed 9 bases from V and 5 bases from J; junction bases left unmatched: 29. Germline values: CDR1 KGHDR, CDR2 SFDVKD. CDR3 size: 23 residues.

This clone appeared a few times. The sample contains more than one DNA sequence encoding this CDR3. The gene calls are TRBV10-3 and TRBJ2-7; D ambiguous. The CDR3 extends over 12 amino acids. The V and J ends lost 4 bases and 4 bases respectively, with 8 bases between them. CDR1 and CDR2 from the germline V gene are ENHRY and SYGVKD. Written as DNA, the CDR3 is TGTGCCATCAGTGGAACAGATTACGAGCAGTACTTC. This codes for CAISGTDYEQYF.

The chain's CDR3 is CASSYRTGLSYEQYF. The CDR3 bases are TGTGCCAGCAGCTACCGGACAGGGTTATCCTACGAGCAGTACTTC. This rearrangement joins TRBV13 to TRBJ2-7; 8 nucleotides match TRBD1. V shed 4 bases, J shed 1 base, and the junction held 6 bases outside the gene matches. The germline V gene encodes CDR1 PRHDT and CDR2 FYEKMQ (reference sequence). This CDR3 spans 15 amino acids.